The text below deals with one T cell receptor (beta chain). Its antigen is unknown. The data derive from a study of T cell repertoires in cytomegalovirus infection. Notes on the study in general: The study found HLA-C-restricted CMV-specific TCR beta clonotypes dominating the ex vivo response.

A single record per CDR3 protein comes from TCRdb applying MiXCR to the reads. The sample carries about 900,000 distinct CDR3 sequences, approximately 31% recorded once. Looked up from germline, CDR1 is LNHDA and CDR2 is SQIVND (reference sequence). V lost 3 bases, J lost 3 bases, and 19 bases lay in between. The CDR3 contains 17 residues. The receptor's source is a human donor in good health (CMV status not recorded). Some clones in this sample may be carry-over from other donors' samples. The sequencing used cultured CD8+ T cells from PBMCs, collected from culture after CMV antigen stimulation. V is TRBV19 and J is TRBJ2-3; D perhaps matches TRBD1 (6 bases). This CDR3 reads CASSIGPGVVRTDTQYF. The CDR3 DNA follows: TGTGCCAGTAGTATTGGTCCAGGGGTGGTTAGAACAGATACGCAGTATTTT.